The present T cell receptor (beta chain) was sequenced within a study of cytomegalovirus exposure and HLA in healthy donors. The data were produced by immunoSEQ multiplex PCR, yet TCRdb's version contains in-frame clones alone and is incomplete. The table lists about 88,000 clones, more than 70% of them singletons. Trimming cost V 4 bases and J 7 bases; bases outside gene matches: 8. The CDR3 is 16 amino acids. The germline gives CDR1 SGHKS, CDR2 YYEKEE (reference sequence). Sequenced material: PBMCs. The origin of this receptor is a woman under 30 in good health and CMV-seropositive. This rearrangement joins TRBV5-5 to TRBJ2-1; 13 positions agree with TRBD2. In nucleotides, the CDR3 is TGTGCCAGCAGCCTAAACTCGGGACTAGCGGGAAATGAGCAGTTCTTC. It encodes CASSLNSGLAGNEQFF.